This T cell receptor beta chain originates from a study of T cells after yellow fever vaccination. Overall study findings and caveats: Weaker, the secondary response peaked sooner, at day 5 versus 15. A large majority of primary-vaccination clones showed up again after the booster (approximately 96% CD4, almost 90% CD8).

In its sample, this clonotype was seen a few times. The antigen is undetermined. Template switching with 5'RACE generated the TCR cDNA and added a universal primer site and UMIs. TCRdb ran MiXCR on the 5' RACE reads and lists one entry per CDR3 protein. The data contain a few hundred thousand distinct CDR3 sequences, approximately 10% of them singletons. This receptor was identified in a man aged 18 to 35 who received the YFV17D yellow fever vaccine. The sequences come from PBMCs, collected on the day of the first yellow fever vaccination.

Here the CDR3 reads CATSDWGYNTGELFF. The CDR3 nucleotides are TGTGCCACCAGTGATTGGGGGTATAATACCGGGGAGCTGTTTTTT. The chain carries TRBV24-1 and TRBJ2-2; possibly TRBD1 or TRBD2 for D (5 bases each). The ends were cut back, 2 bases at V and 5 bases at J, with 11 bases in the middle. Germline V gene data show CDR1 as KGHDR and CDR2 as SFDVKD. The CDR3 contains 15 residues.